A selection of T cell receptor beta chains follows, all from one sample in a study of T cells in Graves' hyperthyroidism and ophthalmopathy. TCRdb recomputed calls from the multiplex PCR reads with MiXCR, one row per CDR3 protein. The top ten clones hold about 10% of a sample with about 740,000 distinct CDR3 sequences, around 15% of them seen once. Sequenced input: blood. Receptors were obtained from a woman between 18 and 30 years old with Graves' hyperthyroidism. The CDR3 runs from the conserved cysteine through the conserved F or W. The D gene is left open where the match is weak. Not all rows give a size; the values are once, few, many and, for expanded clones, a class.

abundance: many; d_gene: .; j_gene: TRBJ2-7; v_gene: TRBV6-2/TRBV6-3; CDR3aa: CASKRSRDGTYEQYF; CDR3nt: TGTGCCAGCAAGCGCTCCCGGGACGGTACCTACGAGCAGTACTTC
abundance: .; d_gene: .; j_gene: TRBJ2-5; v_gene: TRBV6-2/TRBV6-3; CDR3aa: CASSYIPGRGGETQYF; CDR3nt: TGTGCCAGCAGTTACATACCGGGGAGAGGTGGGGAGACCCAGTACTTC
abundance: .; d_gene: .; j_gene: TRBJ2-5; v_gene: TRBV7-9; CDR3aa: CASTKSSASETQYF; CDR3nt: TGTGCCAGCACCAAGTCCTCCGCATCCGAGACCCAGTACTTC
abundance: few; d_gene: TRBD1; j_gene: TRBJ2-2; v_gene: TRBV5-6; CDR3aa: CASSLVRQGENTGELFF; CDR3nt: TGTGCCAGCAGCTTGGTTCGGCAGGGGGAAAACACCGGGGAGCTGTTTTTT
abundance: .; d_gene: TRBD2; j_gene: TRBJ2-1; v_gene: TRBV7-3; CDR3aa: CASSHGLAGIYEQFF; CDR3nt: TGTGCCAGCAGCCATGGACTAGCGGGAATCTATGAGCAGTTCTTC
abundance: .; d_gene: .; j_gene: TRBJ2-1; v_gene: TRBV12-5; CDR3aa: CASAPEGYNEQFF; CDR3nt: TGTGCTAGTGCCCCGGAGGGGTACAATGAGCAGTTCTTC
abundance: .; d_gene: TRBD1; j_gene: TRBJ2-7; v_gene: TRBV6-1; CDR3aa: CASSEALQGAYEQYF; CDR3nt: TGTGCCAGCAGTGAAGCGCTTCAGGGGGCCTACGAGCAGTACTTC
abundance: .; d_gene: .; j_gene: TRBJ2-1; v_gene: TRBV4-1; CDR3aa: CASSRLTDVSYNEQFF; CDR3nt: TGCGCCAGCAGCCGACTGACAGACGTCTCCTACAATGAGCAGTTCTTC
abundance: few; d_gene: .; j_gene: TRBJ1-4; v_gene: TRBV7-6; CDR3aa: CASTSGRENEKLFF; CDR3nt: TGTGCCAGCACGTCGGGACGGGAGAATGAAAAACTGTTTTTT
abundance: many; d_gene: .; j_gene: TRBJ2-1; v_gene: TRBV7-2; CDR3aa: CASSLLRHNEQFF; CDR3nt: TGTGCCAGCAGCTTACTACGCCACAATGAGCAGTTCTTC
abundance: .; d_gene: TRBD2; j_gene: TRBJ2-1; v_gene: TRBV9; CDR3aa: CASSVEGTSGSDEQFF; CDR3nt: TGTGCCAGCAGCGTAGAAGGGACTAGCGGGAGTGATGAGCAGTTCTTC
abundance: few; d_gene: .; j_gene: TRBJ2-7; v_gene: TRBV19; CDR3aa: CASSAGHYEQYF; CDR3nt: TGTGCCAGTAGTGCCGGACACTACGAGCAGTACTTC
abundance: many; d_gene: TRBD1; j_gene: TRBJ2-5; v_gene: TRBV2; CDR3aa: CASREDRQTQYF; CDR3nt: TGTGCCAGCAGGGAGGACAGGCAAACCCAGTACTTC
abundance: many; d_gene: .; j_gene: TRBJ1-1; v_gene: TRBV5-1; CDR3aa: CASSVNPDYTEAFF; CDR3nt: TGCGCCAGCAGCGTAAATCCAGATTACACTGAAGCTTTCTTT
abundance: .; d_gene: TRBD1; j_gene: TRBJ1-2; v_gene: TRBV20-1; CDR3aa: CSARYSRDRALAYGYTF; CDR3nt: TGCAGTGCTAGGTACTCCCGGGACAGGGCTTTGGCCTATGGCTACACCTTC
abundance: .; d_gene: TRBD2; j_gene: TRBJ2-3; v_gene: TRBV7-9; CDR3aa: CASSLSGLAGDLTDTQYF; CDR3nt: TGTGCCAGCAGCTTATCGGGACTAGCGGGAGATCTGACAGATACGCAGTATTTT
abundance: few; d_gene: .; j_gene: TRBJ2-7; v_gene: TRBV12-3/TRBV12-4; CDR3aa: CASSLNKVSTREQYF; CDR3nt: TGTGCCAGCAGTTTAAATAAGGTCTCGACGCGGGAGCAGTACTTC
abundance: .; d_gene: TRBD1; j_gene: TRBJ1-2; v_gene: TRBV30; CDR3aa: CAWGRAGGHGYTF; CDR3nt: TGTGCCTGGGGTCGGGCAGGGGGCCATGGCTACACCTTC
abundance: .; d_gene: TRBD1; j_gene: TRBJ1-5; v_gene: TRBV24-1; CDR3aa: CATSDPGQRNQPQHF; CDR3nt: TGTGCCACCAGTGATCCGGGACAGCGAAATCAGCCCCAGCATTTT
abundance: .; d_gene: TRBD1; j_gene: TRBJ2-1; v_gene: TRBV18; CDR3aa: CASSPLGTGTNEQFF; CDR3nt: TGTGCCAGCTCACCACTAGGGACAGGGACCAATGAGCAGTTCTTC
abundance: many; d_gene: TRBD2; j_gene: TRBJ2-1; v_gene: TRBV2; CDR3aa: CASSVRGSWQGLYGRAVRNEQFF; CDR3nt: TGTGCCAGCAGTGTCCGCGGATCCTGGCAGGGGCTCTACGGGAGGGCCGTGAGGAATGAGCAGTTCTTC
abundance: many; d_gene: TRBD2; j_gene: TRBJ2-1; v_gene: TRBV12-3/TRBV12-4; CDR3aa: CASRKLAGVGEQFF; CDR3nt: TGTGCCAGCAGGAAACTAGCGGGAGTTGGGGAGCAGTTCTTC
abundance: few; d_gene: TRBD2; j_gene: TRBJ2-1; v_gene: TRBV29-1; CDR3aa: CSVESGRAGDEQFF; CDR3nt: TGCAGCGTTGAATCCGGGAGGGCCGGGGATGAGCAGTTCTTC
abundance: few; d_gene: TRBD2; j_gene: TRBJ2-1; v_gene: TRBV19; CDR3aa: CASRGPLGLAAGYEQFF; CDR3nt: TGTGCCAGTAGAGGACCGCTCGGACTAGCAGCTGGGTATGAGCAGTTCTTC
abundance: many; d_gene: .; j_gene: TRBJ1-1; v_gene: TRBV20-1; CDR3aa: CSRTLNTEAFF; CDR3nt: TGCAGCAGGACTTTGAACACTGAAGCTTTCTTT
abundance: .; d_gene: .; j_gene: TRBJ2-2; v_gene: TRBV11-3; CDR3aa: CASSPMLAANTGALFF; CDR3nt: TGTGCCAGCAGCCCTATGCTGGCAGCGAACACCGGGGCGCTGTTTTTT
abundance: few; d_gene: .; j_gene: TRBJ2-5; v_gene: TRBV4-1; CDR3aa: CASSQDGRGLGTQYF; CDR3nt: TGCGCCAGCAGCCAAGATGGTAGGGGTTTAGGGACCCAGTACTTC
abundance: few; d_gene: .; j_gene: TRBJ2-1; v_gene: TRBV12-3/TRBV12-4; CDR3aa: CATGEGGYNEQFF; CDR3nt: TGTGCCACAGGGGAGGGGGGCTACAATGAGCAGTTCTTC
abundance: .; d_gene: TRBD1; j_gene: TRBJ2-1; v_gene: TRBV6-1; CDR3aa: CASIRTGSGLNEQFF; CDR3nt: TGTGCCAGCATCCGGACAGGGTCAGGTCTCAATGAGCAGTTCTTC
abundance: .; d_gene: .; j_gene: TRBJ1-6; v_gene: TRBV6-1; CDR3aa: CASSEVTNSPLHF; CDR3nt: TGTGCCAGCAGTGAGGTCACAAATTCACCCCTCCACTTT
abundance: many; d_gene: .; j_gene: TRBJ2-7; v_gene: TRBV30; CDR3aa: CAWSVGFDYEQYF; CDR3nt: TGTGCCTGGAGTGTAGGGTTCGACTACGAGCAGTACTTC
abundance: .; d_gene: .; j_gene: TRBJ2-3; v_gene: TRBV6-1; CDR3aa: CASRAAGDTQYF; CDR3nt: TGTGCCAGCAGGGCTGCCGGGGATACGCAGTATTTT
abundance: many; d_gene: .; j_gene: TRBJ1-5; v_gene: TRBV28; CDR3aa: CASSAPGYPRDQPQHF; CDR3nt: TGTGCCAGCAGTGCCCCAGGGTATCCACGGGATCAGCCCCAGCATTTT
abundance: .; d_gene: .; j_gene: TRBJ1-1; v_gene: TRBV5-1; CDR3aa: CASSPAGKNTEAFF; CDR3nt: TGCGCCAGCAGCCCGGCGGGGAAGAACACTGAAGCTTTCTTT
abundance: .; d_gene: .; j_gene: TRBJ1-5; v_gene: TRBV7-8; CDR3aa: CASSLSWEYNQPQHF; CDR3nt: TGTGCCAGCAGCTTATCCTGGGAGTACAATCAGCCCCAGCATTTT
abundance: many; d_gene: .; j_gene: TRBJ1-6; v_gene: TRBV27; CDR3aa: CASSLETAYNSPLHF; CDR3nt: TGTGCCAGCAGTTTAGAGACAGCATATAATTCACCCCTCCACTTT
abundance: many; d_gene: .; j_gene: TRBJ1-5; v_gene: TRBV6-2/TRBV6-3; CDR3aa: CASSYKTGGNQPQHF; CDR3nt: TGTGCCAGCAGTTATAAGACGGGAGGCAATCAGCCCCAGCATTTT
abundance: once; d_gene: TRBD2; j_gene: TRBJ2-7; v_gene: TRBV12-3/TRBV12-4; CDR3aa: CASSLLAGGRNEQYF; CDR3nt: TGTGCCAGCAGTTTGTTAGCGGGAGGAAGGAATGAGCAGTACTTC
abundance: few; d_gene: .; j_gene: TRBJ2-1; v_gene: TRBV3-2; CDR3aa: CASSQDSTSGSWSYNEQFF; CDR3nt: TGTGCCAGCAGCCAAGATTCCACTAGCGGGAGTTGGTCCTACAATGAGCAGTTCTTC
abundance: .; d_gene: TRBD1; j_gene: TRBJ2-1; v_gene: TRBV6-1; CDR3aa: CASSEVRGRWFF; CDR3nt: TGTGCCAGCAGTGAAGTCAGGGGGCGGTGGTTCTTC
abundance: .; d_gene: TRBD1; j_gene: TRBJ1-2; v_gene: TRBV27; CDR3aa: CASSLQQGASGYTF; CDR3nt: TGTGCCAGCAGTTTACAACAGGGGGCGTCTGGCTACACCTTC
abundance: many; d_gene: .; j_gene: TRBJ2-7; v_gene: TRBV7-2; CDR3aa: CAIAKGRSYEQYF; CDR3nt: TGTGCCATTGCGAAGGGGCGCTCCTACGAGCAGTACTTC
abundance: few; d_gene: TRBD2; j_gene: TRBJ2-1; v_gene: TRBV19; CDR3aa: CASRGASGYNEQFF; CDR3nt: TGTGCCAGTCGGGGGGCTAGCGGGTACAATGAGCAGTTCTTC
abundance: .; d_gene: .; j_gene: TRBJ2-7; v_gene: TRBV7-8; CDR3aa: CASSPLRKLAQSYEQYF; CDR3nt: TGTGCCAGCAGCCCCTTGAGAAAGCTAGCTCAATCCTACGAGCAGTACTTC
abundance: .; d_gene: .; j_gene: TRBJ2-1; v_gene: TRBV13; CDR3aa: CASSLDGGGSYNEQFF; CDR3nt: TGTGCCAGCAGCTTAGATGGGGGAGGCTCCTACAATGAGCAGTTCTTC
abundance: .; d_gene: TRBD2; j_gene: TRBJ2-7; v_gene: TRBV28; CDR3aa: CASGPASGSSYEQYF; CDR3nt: TGTGCCAGCGGTCCCGCTAGCGGGAGCTCCTACGAGCAGTACTTC
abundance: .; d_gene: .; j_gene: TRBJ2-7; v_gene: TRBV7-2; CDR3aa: CASSLAASASYEQYF; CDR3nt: TGTGCCAGCAGCTTAGCGGCGTCAGCCTCCTACGAGCAGTACTTC
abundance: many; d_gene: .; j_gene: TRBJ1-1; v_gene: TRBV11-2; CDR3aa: CASSLTAGAFF; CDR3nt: TGTGCCAGCAGCTTGACGGCAGGGGCTTTCTTT
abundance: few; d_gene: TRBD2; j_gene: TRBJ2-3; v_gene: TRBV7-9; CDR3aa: CASSPAGTSGPRGTEYF; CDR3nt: TGTGCCAGCAGCCCAGCGGGGACTAGCGGTCCTCGAGGGACGGAGTATTTT
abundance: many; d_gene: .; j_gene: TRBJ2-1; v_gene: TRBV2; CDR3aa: CASSREMNEQFF; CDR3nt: TGTGCCAGCAGCAGAGAAATGAATGAGCAGTTCTTC
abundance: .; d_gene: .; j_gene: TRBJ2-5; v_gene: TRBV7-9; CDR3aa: CASSPPGQTKETQYF; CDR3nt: TGTGCCAGCAGCCCTCCTGGACAGACAAAAGAGACCCAGTACTTC
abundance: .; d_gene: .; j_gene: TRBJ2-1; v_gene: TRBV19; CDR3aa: CASSGRRSYNEQFF; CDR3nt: TGTGCCAGTAGTGGAAGAAGGTCCTACAATGAGCAGTTCTTC